This T cell receptor (beta chain) is drawn from a study of PD-1 blockade in classical Hodgkin lymphoma. Findings of the study overall: At C4D1, TCR diversity had climbed significantly for CD4+ cells, though not for CD8+ cells. Healthy donors reportedly exceeded newly diagnosed patients in baseline TCR diversity. Baseline diversity resembling that of newly diagnosed patients was seen in complete responders. The drivers behind the repertoire differences, possibly disease activity or prior therapy, remain undefined.

With regard to this clone: Its antigen is unidentified.

TCRdb's copy holds only in-frame clones and misses some; the assay was immunoSEQ multiplex PCR. This sample yields around 6,000 clones, of which around half are seen a single time; roughly 15% belongs to the top ten. Each and every patient relapsed after autologous stem cell transplantation, and patients got differing brentuximab vedotin exposure. Magnetic negative selection isolated CD8+ T cells from thawed PBMCs. The sequenced sample was CD8+ T cells from blood, obtained at baseline. The TCR was taken from a human donor with classical Hodgkin lymphoma.

This chain's CDR3 is CASSLGPGAGEQYF. In DNA form, the CDR3 reads TGTGCCAGCAGCTTAGGGCCCGGGGCAGGGGAGCAGTACTTC. The chain recombines TRBV11-2 with TRBJ2-7; D assignment may be TRBD1 or TRBD2 (5 bases each). This CDR3 comprises 14 residues. Trimming took off 1 base at V and 7 bases at J, with 14 bases between the two ends. Germline V gives CDR1 SGHAT, CDR2 FQNNGV.